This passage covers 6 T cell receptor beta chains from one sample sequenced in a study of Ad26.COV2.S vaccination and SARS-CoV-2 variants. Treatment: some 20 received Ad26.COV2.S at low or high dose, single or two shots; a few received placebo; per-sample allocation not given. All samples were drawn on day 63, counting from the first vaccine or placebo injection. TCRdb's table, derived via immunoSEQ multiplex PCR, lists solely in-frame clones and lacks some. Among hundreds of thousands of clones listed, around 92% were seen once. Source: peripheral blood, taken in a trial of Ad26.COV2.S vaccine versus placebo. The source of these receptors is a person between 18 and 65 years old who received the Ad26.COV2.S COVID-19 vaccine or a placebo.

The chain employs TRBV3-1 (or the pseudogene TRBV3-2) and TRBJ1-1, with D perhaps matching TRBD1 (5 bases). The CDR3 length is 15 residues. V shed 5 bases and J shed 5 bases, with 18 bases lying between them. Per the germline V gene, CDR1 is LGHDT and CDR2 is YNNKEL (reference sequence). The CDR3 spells CASSLQIPRATEAFF. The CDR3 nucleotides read TGTGCCAGCAGCTTACAGATCCCCAGGGCGACTGAAGCTTTCTTT.

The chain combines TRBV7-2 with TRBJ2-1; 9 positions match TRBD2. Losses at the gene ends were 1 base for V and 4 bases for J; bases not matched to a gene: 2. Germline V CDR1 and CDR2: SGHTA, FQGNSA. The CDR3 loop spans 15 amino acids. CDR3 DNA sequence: TGTGCCAGCAGCTTAGTTAGCGGGGGTTACAATGAGCAGTTCTTC. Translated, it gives CASSLVSGGYNEQFF.

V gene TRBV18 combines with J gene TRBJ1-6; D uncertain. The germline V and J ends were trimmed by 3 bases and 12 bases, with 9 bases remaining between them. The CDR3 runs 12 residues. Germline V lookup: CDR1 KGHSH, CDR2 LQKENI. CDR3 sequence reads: CASSPPVGPLHF. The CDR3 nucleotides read TGTGCCAGCTCACCCCCGGTCGGACCCCTCCACTTT.

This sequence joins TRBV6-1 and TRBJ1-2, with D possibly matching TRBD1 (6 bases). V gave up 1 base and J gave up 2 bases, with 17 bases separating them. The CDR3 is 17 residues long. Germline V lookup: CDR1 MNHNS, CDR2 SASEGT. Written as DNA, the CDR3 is TGTGCCAGCAGTGAAGGTGGACAGTCCAGCCTAAACTATGGCTACACCTTC. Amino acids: CASSEGGQSSLNYGYTF.

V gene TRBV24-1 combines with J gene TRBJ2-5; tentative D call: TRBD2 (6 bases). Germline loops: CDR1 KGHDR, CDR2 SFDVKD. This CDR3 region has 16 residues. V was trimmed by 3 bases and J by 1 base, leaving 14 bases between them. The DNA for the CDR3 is TGTGCCACCAGTGATAGTAGTGCGGGAACCCAAGAGACCCAGTACTTC. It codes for CATSDSSAGTQETQYF.

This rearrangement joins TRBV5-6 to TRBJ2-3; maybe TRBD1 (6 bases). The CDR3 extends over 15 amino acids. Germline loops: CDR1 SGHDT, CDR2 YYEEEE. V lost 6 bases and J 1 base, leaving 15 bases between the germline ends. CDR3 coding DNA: TGTGCCAGCAATGGACAGTCTTGGGGCACAGATACGCAGTATTTT. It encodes CASNGQSWGTDTQYF. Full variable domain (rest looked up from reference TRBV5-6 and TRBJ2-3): DAGVTQSPTHLIKTRGQQVTLRCSPKSGHDTVSWYQQALGQGPQFIFQYYEEEERQRGNFPDRFSGHQFPNYSSELNVNALLLGDSALYLCASNGQSWGTDTQYFGPGTRLTVL.